What follows are 24 T cell receptor beta chains derived from one specimen sequenced in a study of shared clonotypes between healthy human individuals. The protocol was immunoSEQ multiplex PCR, while the TCRdb copy is restricted to in-frame clones and leaves out a portion. The sample lists about 580,000 clones, 95% to 98% seen once, with 0.3% in the top ten. CD8 cells regarded as naive lacked CD45RO, were positively chosen for CCR7, and omitted terminally differentiated effector memory CD45RA+ cells. Sequenced sample: naive CD8+ T cells sorted from blood. These receptors were collected from a man aged 25 to 45 in good health.

V gene TRBV10-2 combines with J gene TRBJ1-2; the D is unclear. Trimming shortened V by 5 bases and J by 3 bases, and 13 bases separated the two germline ends. CDR1 and CDR2 (germline): WSHSY, SAAADI. The CDR3 is made up of 14 amino acids. CDR3 sequence (DNA): TGCGCCAGCAGTCAAGGGCAGCCTTACTATGGCTACACCTTC. Translating it yields CASSQGQPYYGYTF.

This chain uses TRBV10-2 with TRBJ2-7; D call uncertain. CDR3 length equals 12 residues. Between the trimmed V and J ends, which lost 6 bases and 4 bases, there was a span of 10 bases. Per germline, CDR1 WSHSY and CDR2 SAAADI. The CDR3 DNA reads as TGCGCCAGCAGCTCCTCTGTGTACGAGCAGTACTTC. This translates into CASSSSVYEQYF.

This clone is a singleton in its sample. The chain has TRBV7-9 and TRBJ2-1; tentative D call: TRBD2 (5 bases). Germline V CDR1 and CDR2: SEHNR, FQNEAQ (reference sequence). This CDR3 comprises 15 residues. The V gene lost 5 bases and the J gene lost 4 bases, with 15 bases spanning the gap. Here the CDR3 reads CASSLRVGTYNEQFF. CDR3 sequence (DNA): TGTGCCAGCAGCCTGCGGGTCGGTACTTACAATGAGCAGTTCTTC.

This clone was detected only once. The chain links TRBV10-3 to TRBJ2-1; TRBD1 matches 7 bases. Per the germline V gene, CDR1 is ENHRY and CDR2 is SYGVKD. Losses at the gene ends were 11 bases for V and 6 bases for J; bases not matched to a gene: 7. The CDR3 extends over 12 amino acids. The CDR3 sequence: CAARSGGNEQFF. CDR3 DNA: TGTGCCGCCCGGTCAGGGGGCAATGAGCAGTTCTTC.

The chain uses TRBV27 and TRBJ1-1; D is unresolved. Trimming took off 3 bases at V and 2 bases at J, with 7 bases between the two ends. CDR1 and CDR2 (germline): MNHEY, SMNVEV (reference sequence). The CDR3 loop spans 13 amino acids. CDR3 DNA sequence: TGTGCCAGCAGTTTTGGCAGTAACACTGAAGCTTTCTTT. This sequence encodes CASSFGSNTEAFF.

The V and J genes are TRBV7-9 and TRBJ2-2; D is perhaps TRBD2 (5 bases). V dropped 3 bases and J dropped 7 bases, with 15 bases sitting between them. Germline values: CDR1 SEHNR, CDR2 FQNEAQ (reference sequence). CDR3 length: 15 amino acids. For the CDR3, the DNA is TGTGCCAGCAGCTTTAGGACGGGAAGAGACGGGGAGCTGTTTTTT. Translating gives CASSFRTGRDGELFF.

On this clone itself: This CDR3 is also generated by other DNA sequences in the sample. The chain combines TRBV29-1 with TRBJ2-7; TRBD1 aligns across 7 bases. With 3 bases clipped from V and 4 bases from J, the junction kept 9 bases outside the gene matches. Germline V CDR1 and CDR2: SQVTM, ANQGSEA. The CDR3 runs to 14 residues. CDR3 in amino acids: CSVETPGQSYEQYF. Written as DNA, the CDR3 is TGCAGCGTTGAGACGCCGGGACAGAGTTACGAGCAGTACTTC.

The chain has TRBV15 and TRBJ2-7, with 9 bases fitting TRBD1. Per the germline V gene, CDR1 is LNHNV and CDR2 is YYDKDF (reference sequence). CDR3 size: 15 residues. V gave up 4 bases and J gave up 4 bases; unmatched junction bases: 8. As DNA, the CDR3 is TGTGCCACCAGCAACACCGGGACAGGGTGGTACGAGCAGTACTTC. Residues: CATSNTGTGWYEQYF.

DNA of the CDR3: TGCGCCAGCAGCCTGGGGACTAGCGGCTACGAGCAGTACTTC. This translates into CASSLGTSGYEQYF. This sequence joins TRBV5-1 and TRBJ2-7; 11 bases match TRBD2. The CDR3 extends over 14 amino acids. The germline CDR1 and CDR2 sequences are SGHRS and YFSETQ. V lost 4 bases, J lost 3 bases, and 3 bases stayed unmatched.

V is TRBV10-3 and J is TRBJ2-1, with 9 bases matching TRBD2. Germline CDR1 ENHRY, CDR2 SYGVKD. There are 14 residues in the CDR3. After removal of 5 bases from V and 3 bases from J, the junction contained 2 bases not matched to a gene. The CDR3 DNA reads TGTGCCATCAGTAAGACTAGCGGCTACAATGAGCAGTTCTTC. Encoded protein: CAISKTSGYNEQFF.

The chain couples TRBV5-4 to TRBJ1-1, with TRBD1 identical over 8 bases. V shed 0 bases and J 4 bases; nucleotides not matched to a gene: 5. The CDR3 is made up of 15 amino acids. Germline V gene data show CDR1 as SGHNT and CDR2 as YYREEE (reference sequence). The CDR3 protein is CASSLVAGGTTEAFF. CDR3 in DNA: TGTGCCAGCAGCTTGGTGGCAGGGGGCACCACTGAAGCTTTCTTT.

J is TRBJ2-5 and V is TRBV7-6, with TRBD1 as a possible D gene (6 bases). This CDR3 region has 13 residues. V lost 4 bases to trimming and J lost 4 bases, with 10 bases between them. Germline CDR1 reads SGHVS; CDR2 reads FNYEAQ. CDR3: CASSYRVGETQYF. The CDR3 DNA sequence: TGTGCCAGCAGCTACAGGGTTGGAGAGACCCAGTACTTC.

The rearrangement links TRBV6-6 to TRBJ2-7, with 7 bases matching TRBD2. The CDR3 has 14 amino acids. CDR1 and CDR2 from the germline V gene are MNHNY and SVGAGI (reference sequence). With 5 bases clipped from V and 0 bases from J, the junction kept 4 bases outside the gene matches. In nucleotides, the CDR3 is TGTGCCAGCAGTACTAGCGTTAGCTCCTACGAGCAGTACTTC. As protein: CASSTSVSSYEQYF.

The chain couples TRBV7-9 to TRBJ2-3; no clear D gene. There are 11 residues in the CDR3. The germline V and J ends were trimmed by 10 bases and 0 bases, with 5 bases remaining between them. The germline gives CDR1 SEHNR, CDR2 FQNEAQ (reference sequence). The CDR3 DNA reads as TGTGCCACCCTTAGCACAGATACGCAGTATTTT. Translating it yields CATLSTDTQYF.

The V call is TRBV27, the J call TRBJ2-7, with D possibly TRBD1 on 6 matching bases. V shed 5 bases and J shed 5 bases, with 16 bases lying between them. This CDR3 region has 14 residues. The germline CDR1 and CDR2 sequences are MNHEY and SMNVEV (reference sequence). CDR3 loop: CASSIGQTRDEQYF. DNA for the CDR3: TGTGCCAGCAGTATAGGACAGACACGCGACGAGCAGTACTTC.

The chain employs TRBV11-2 and TRBJ2-1; TRBD2 matches 7 bases. The CDR3 totals 16 residues. Trimming took 1 base from V and 2 from J; bases not matched to a gene: 5. Germline V gives CDR1 SGHAT, CDR2 FQNNGV. CDR3 region: CASSLADSGTYNEQFF. CDR3 nucleotides: TGTGCCAGCAGCTTAGCCGACAGCGGGACCTACAATGAGCAGTTCTTC. The entire variable domain, with the rest obtained from reference TRBV11-2 and TRBJ2-1, is as follows: EAGVAQSPRYKIIEKRQSVAFWCNPISGHATLYWYQQILGQGPKLLIQFQNNGVVDDSQLPKDRFSAERLKGVDSTLKIQPAKLEDSAVYLCASSLADSGTYNEQFFGPGTRLTVL.

The rearrangement uses TRBV7-9 and TRBJ1-4; 7 bases align to TRBD1. CDR1 is SEHNR and CDR2 is FQNEAQ in the germline V gene (reference sequence). The CDR3 contains 14 residues. Germline trimming cut 0 bases from V and 9 bases from J; bases unmatched to any gene: 4. The CDR3 loop is CASSLARQGQKLFF. CDR3 sequence (DNA): TGTGCCAGCAGCTTAGCTCGACAGGGCCAAAAACTGTTTTTT.

This clone was seen just once. This rearrangement joins TRBV7-9 to TRBJ2-1; D unresolved. CDR1 and CDR2 (germline): SEHNR, FQNEAQ (reference sequence). The V gene lost 5 bases and the J gene lost 4 bases, with 18 bases spanning the gap. The CDR3 spans 16 residues. CDR3 loop: CASSTSLGGPYNEQFF. CDR3 DNA: TGTGCCAGCAGCACATCTCTGGGCGGACCTTACAATGAGCAGTTCTTC.

The CDR3 spells CASSEDNYGYTF. The CDR3 DNA reads as TGTGCCAGCAGTGAAGACAACTATGGCTACACCTTC. V is TRBV6-1 and J is TRBJ1-2; no clear D. The CDR3 contains 12 residues. V dropped 1 base and J dropped 2 bases, with 2 bases sitting between them. Per germline, CDR1 MNHNS and CDR2 SASEGT.

The chain carries TRBV5-1 and TRBJ2-1; 10 nucleotides line up with TRBD2. The CDR3 is 14 residues long. Per the germline V gene, CDR1 is SGHRS and CDR2 is YFSETQ. The J segment lost 4 bases and the V segment lost 5 bases, leaving 3 bases of the junction unmatched. The CDR3 region is CASSWTSGYNEQFF. Here the CDR3 DNA reads TGCGCCAGCAGTTGGACTAGCGGATACAATGAGCAGTTCTTC.

The gene calls are TRBV27 and TRBJ2-3; D not resolved. The CDR3 has 12 amino acids. Between the trimmed V and J ends, which lost 7 bases and 0 bases, there was a span of 5 bases. Germline CDR1 is MNHEY and CDR2 is SMNVEV (reference sequence). The CDR3 loop reads CASTDSTDTQYF. The CDR3 coding sequence is TGTGCCAGCACGGACAGCACAGATACGCAGTATTTT.

This clone was picked up one time. The chain couples TRBV5-1 to TRBJ2-1, with D hard to call. The CDR3 spans 11 residues. V was pared by 3 bases and J by 10 bases, with 8 bases between. CDR1 and CDR2 (germline): SGHRS, YFSETQ. The CDR3 protein is CASSYGGEQFF. The CDR3 DNA follows: TGCGCCAGCAGCTACGGTGGGGAGCAGTTCTTC.

The chain carries TRBV28 and TRBJ1-5, with D hard to call. Germline V gene lookup returns CDR1 MDHEN and CDR2 SYDVKM. This CDR3 has 15 amino acids. V was clipped by 3 bases and J by 0 bases, with 9 bases between them. Written as DNA, the CDR3 is TGTGCCAGCAGTTTCAACAGTAATAGCAATCAGCCCCAGCATTTT. It is translated as CASSFNSNSNQPQHF.

This rearrangement joins TRBV7-9 to TRBJ1-2; the match to TRBD1 covers 8 bases. With 4 bases clipped from V and 4 bases from J, the junction kept 8 bases outside the gene matches. This CDR3 has 15 amino acids. Germline assignment: CDR1 SEHNR and CDR2 FQNEAQ (reference sequence). The CDR3 sequence: CASSWTGNSSYGYTF. CDR3 bases: TGTGCCAGCAGCTGGACAGGGAATAGTAGCTATGGCTACACCTTC.